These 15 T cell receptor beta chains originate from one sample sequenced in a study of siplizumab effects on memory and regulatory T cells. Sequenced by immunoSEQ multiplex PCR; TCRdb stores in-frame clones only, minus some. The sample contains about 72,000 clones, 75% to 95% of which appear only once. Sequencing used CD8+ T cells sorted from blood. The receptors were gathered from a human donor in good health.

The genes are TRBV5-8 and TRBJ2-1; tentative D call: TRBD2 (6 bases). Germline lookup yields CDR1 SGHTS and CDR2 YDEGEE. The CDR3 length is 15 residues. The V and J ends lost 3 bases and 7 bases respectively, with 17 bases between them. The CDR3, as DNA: TGTGCCAGCAGCTCACCGACTAGTGGGAGGAATGAGCAGTTCTTC. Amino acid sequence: CASSSPTSGRNEQFF.

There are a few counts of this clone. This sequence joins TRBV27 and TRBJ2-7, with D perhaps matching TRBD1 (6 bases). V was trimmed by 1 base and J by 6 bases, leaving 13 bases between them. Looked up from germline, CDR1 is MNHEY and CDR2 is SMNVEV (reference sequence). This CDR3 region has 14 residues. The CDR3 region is CASSLWGLAGEQYF. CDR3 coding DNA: TGTGCCAGCAGTTTATGGGGGCTAGCTGGCGAGCAGTACTTC.

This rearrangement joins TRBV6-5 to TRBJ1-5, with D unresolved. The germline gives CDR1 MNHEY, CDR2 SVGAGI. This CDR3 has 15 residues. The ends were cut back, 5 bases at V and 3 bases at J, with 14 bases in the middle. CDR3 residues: CASSTGIGDNQPQHF. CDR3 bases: TGTGCCAGCAGTACGGGTATCGGAGACAATCAGCCCCAGCATTTT.

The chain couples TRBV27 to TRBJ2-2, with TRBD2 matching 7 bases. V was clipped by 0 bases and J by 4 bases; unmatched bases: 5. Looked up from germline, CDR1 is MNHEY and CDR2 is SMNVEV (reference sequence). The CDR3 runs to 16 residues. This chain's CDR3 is CASSLSGGISTGELFF. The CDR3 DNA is TGTGCCAGCAGTTTATCGGGAGGGATCAGCACCGGGGAGCTGTTTTTT.

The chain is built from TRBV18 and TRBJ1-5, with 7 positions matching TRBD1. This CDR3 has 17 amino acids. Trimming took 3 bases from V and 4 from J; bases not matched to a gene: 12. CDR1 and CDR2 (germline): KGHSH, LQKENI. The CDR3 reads CASSPRGTGDPNQPQHF. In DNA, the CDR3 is TGTGCCAGCTCACCTCGAGGTACAGGGGACCCAAATCAGCCCCAGCATTTT. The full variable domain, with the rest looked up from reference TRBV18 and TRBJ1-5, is NAGVMQNPRHLVRRRGQEARLRCSPMKGHSHVYWYRQLPEEGLKFMVYLQKENIIDESGMPKERFSAEFPKEGPSILRIQQVVRGDSAAYFCASSPRGTGDPNQPQHFGDGTRLSIL.

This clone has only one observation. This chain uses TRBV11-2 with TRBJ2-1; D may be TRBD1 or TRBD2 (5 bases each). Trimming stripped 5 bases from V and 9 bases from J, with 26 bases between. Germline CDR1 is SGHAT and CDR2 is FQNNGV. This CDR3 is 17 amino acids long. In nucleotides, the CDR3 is TGTGCCAGCAGCCTTGAAATACCGGGACCGTCCCTCGCTGAGCAGTTCTTC. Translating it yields CASSLEIPGPSLAEQFF.

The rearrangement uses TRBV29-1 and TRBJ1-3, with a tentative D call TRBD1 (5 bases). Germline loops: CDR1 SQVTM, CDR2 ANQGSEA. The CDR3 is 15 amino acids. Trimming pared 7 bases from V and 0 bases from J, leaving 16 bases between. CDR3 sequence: CSARLGRISGNTIYF. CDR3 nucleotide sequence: TGCAGCGCCCGACTGGGACGGATCTCTGGAAACACCATATATTTT.

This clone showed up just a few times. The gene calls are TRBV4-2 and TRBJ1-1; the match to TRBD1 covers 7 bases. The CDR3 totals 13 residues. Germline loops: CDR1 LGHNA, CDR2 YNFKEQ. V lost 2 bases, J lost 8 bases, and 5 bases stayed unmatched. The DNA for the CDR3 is TGTGCCAGCAGCCAAATCGGGGACAGCGAAGCTTTCTTT. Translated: CASSQIGDSEAFF.

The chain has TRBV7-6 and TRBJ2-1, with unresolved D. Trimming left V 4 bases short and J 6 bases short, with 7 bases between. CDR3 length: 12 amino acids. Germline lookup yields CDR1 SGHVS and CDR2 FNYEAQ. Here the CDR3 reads CASSWQANEQFF. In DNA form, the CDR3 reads TGTGCCAGCAGCTGGCAAGCCAATGAGCAGTTCTTC. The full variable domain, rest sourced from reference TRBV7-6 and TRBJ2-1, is GAGVSQSPRYKVTKRGQDVALRCDPISGHVSLYWYRQALGQGPEFLTYFNYEAQQDKSGLPNDRFSAERPEGSISTLTIQRTEQRDSAMYRCASSWQANEQFFGPGTRLTVL.

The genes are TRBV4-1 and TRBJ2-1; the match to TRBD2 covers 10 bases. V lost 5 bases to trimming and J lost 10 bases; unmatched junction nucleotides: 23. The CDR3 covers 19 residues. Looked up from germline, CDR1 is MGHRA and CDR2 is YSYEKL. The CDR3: CASSTIPLKAGGESLEQFF. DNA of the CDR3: TGCGCCAGCAGCACGATTCCATTAAAAGCGGGAGGGGAAAGTTTAGAGCAGTTCTTC.

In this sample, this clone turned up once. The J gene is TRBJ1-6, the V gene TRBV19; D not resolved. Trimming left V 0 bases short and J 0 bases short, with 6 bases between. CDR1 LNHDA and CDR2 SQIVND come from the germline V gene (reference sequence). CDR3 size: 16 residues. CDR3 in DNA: TGTGCCAGTAGTATAGACCTGAGCTCCTATAATTCACCCCTCCACTTT. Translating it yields CASSIDLSSYNSPLHF.

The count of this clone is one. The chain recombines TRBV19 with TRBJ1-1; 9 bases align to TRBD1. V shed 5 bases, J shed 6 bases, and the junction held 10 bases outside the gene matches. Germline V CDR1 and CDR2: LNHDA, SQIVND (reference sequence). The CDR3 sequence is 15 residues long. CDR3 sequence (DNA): TGTGCCAGTAGTGTCCCCGGGACAGGGTTCGCTGAAGCTTTCTTT. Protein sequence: CASSVPGTGFAEAFF.

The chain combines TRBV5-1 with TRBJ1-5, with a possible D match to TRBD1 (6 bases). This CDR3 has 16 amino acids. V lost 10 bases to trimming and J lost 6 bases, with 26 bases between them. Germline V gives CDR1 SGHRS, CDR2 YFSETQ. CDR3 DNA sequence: TGCGCCTTGGGGGGGCTCAGGCAGGTTAGTATTCAGCCCCAGCATTTT. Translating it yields CALGGLRQVSIQPQHF. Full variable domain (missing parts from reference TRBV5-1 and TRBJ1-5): KAGVTQTPRYLIKTRGQQVTLSCSPISGHRSVSWYQQTPGQGLQFLFEYFSETQRNKGNFPGRFSGRQFSNSRSEMNVSTLELGDSALYLCALGGLRQVSIQPQHFGDGTRLSIL.

The CDR3 spells CASSQGLLRQGIGELFF. DNA of the CDR3: TGCGCCAGCAGCCAAGGCCTCCTGAGACAGGGAATCGGGGAGCTGTTTTTT. The V gene is TRBV4-1, the J gene TRBJ2-2, with TRBD1 matching 7 bases. The CDR3 is 17 residues long. Germline loops: CDR1 MGHRA, CDR2 YSYEKL. The V and J ends lost 1 base and 7 bases, in that order; junction bases with no gene match: 12.

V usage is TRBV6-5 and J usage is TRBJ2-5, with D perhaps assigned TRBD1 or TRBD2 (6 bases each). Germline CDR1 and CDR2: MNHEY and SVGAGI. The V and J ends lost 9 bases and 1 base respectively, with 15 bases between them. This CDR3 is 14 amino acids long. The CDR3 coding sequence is TGTGCCAGTGGGAAGAGGGGGGCCCAAGAGACCCAGTACTTC. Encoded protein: CASGKRGAQETQYF.